The clone carrying this T cell receptor beta chain has just a few counts. Time point described: before preoperative PTX-NDP chemotherapy. TCRdb re-derived calls from the PCR reads in MiXCR, one entry per CDR3 protein. The table lists about 30,000 distinct CDR3 sequences, roughly 50% of them singletons. Germline V gene data show CDR1 as SGHAT and CDR2 as FQNNGV. The CDR3 consists of 12 residues. Trimming cost V 1 base and J 13 bases, with 11 bases left between them. The source of the sample is a study of esophageal squamous cell carcinoma under preoperative chemotherapy. Sampling was performed from a patient given preoperative chemotherapy. The chain recombines TRBV11-2 with TRBJ2-1; D is ambiguous. This sequence was found in a human donor with esophageal squamous cell carcinoma. The donor label of this sample is uncertain. Here the CDR3 reads CASSLVRETQFF. Here the CDR3 DNA reads TGTGCCAGCAGCTTAGTTAGAGAGACCCAGTTCTTC.